A single sample gave rise to the 21 T cell receptor beta chains below, sequenced in a study of T-cell memory formation after mild COVID-19. TCRdb ran MiXCR on the 5' RACE reads and lists one entry per CDR3 protein. The sample holds fewer than 200,000 distinct CDR3 sequences, 15% to 20% seen once. The sample consisted of PBMCs or a T cell subset sorted from them (not recorded which). The source is a man between 18 and 35 years old who had mild COVID-19 (a few samples of this study predate the infection). Cell type and time point are not known.

The table lists this clonotype with a few counts. V and J are TRBV5-5 and TRBJ2-5; tentatively, D is TRBD1 (6 bases). Germline CDR1 SGHKS, CDR2 YYEKEE (reference sequence). Trimming removed 3 bases from V and 1 base from J, with 10 bases in between. This CDR3 is 14 amino acids long. The CDR3 nucleotides read TGTGCCAGCAGCTCTGGACAGCTCCAAGAGACCCAGTACTTC. It yields the protein CASSSGQLQETQYF.

This clonotype was seen more than once but under ten times. The rearrangement uses TRBV5-1 and TRBJ1-1; 10 positions match TRBD1. This CDR3 is 14 amino acids long. Germline V gene data show CDR1 as SGHRS and CDR2 as YFSETQ. Trimming cost V 0 bases and J 8 bases; bases outside gene matches: 4. The CDR3 is CASSLGQGAYEAFF. The CDR3 coding sequence is TGCGCCAGCAGCTTGGGACAGGGGGCTTACGAAGCTTTCTTT.

The chain couples TRBV5-1 to TRBJ2-1; 7 bases map to TRBD1. Germline lookup yields CDR1 SGHRS and CDR2 YFSETQ. V lost 3 bases and J lost 5; bases outside the gene matches: 8. CDR3 length: 15 residues. The CDR3, as DNA: TGCGCCAGCAGCTCCCAGGGGACAGCAGACAATGAGCAGTTCTTC. It codes for CASSSQGTADNEQFF.

The rearrangement joins TRBV6-5 to TRBJ1-5; no reliable D call. This CDR3 is 15 amino acids long. Per the germline V gene, CDR1 is MNHEY and CDR2 is SVGAGI. V shed 6 bases and J shed 1 base, with 13 bases lying between them. The CDR3 DNA reads TGTGCCAGCAGGCGTAGGGCATCAAGCAATCAGCCCCAGCATTTT. Amino acids: CASRRRASSNQPQHF.

This clonotype occurred many times. The J gene is TRBJ1-1, the V gene TRBV10-3; TRBD1 is a possible D gene (6 bases). Germline lookup yields CDR1 ENHRY and CDR2 SYGVKD. The CDR3 is 14 residues long. Trimming pared 0 bases from V and 8 bases from J, leaving 13 bases between. CDR3 in DNA: TGTGCCATCAGTGAGTCGGGGGGGCTCGAAGAAGCTTTCTTT. This encodes CAISESGGLEEAFF.

This clonotype was seen a few times. The gene calls are TRBV15 and TRBJ2-2; 7 positions agree with TRBD1. Germline V gives CDR1 LNHNV, CDR2 YYDKDF (reference sequence). Trimming took 0 bases from V and 5 from J; bases not matched to a gene: 3. The length of the CDR3 is 15 residues. The CDR3 reads CATSRDQGQTGELFF. DNA of the CDR3: TGTGCCACCAGCAGAGATCAGGGACAGACCGGGGAGCTGTTTTTT.

This chain links TRBV5-5 with TRBJ2-3; the match to TRBD2 covers 12 bases. The V segment lost 0 bases and the J segment 2 bases; nucleotides outside the gene matches: 7. CDR1 and CDR2 (germline): SGHKS, YYEKEE (reference sequence). This CDR3 has 18 residues. The CDR3, as DNA: TGTGCCAGCAGCTTGGGACTAGCGGGGGCATCCATCACAGATACGCAGTATTTT. Protein product: CASSLGLAGASITDTQYF.

The J gene is TRBJ1-1, the V gene TRBV11-1; D is perhaps TRBD1 (5 bases). V was clipped by 2 bases and J by 4 bases, with 11 bases between them. The CDR3 has 14 residues. Germline CDR1 reads SGHAT; CDR2 reads FQDESV (reference sequence). The CDR3: CASSLRGEGTEAFF. Here the CDR3 DNA reads TGTGCCAGCAGCTTAAGGGGTGAGGGCACTGAAGCTTTCTTT. Complete variable domain (other parts from reference TRBV11-1 and TRBJ1-1): EAEVAQSPRYKITEKSQAVAFWCDPISGHATLYWYRQILGQGPELLVQFQDESVVDDSQLPKDRFSAERLKGVDSTLKIQPAELGDSAMYLCASSLRGEGTEAFFGQGTRLTVV.

This clonotype was seen a handful of times. The chain has TRBV19 and TRBJ2-1; no reliable D call. Per germline, CDR1 LNHDA and CDR2 SQIVND (reference sequence). V dropped 2 bases and J dropped 6 bases, with 14 bases sitting between them. The CDR3 loop spans 15 amino acids. CDR3 sequence reads: CASSIRVGGFNEQFF. The CDR3 coding sequence is TGTGCCAGTAGTATACGGGTCGGTGGGTTCAATGAGCAGTTCTTC.

At least ten counts were recorded for this clonotype. The rearrangement joins TRBV4-2 to TRBJ1-2; D remains unclear. Germline V lookup: CDR1 LGHNA, CDR2 YNFKEQ. CDR3 length equals 14 residues. Trimming pared 0 bases from V and 3 bases from J, leaving 8 bases between. This chain's CDR3 is CASSQDRGDYGYTF. The CDR3 DNA sequence: TGTGCCAGCAGCCAAGATCGCGGGGACTATGGCTACACCTTC.

This clonotype appeared a few times. Since no conserved phenylalanine or tryptophan closes the CDR3, a read error is the likely cause. No DNA is shown, since the ends of the CDR3 on it are uncertain; the CDR3 is the one TCRdb lists. This chain links TRBV21-1 with TRBJ1-6. TRBV21-1 is termed a pseudogene. The CDR3 is 8 amino acids in total, end residues counted. CDR3 sequence: CASKMESV.

Ten or more counts support this clonotype. The chain recombines TRBV12-3 or TRBV12-4 with TRBJ1-3; D uncertain. This CDR3 region has 18 residues. Trimming cost V 2 bases and J 0 bases, with 17 bases left between them. The CDR3: CASSLPLFGETSGNTIYF. The CDR3, as DNA: TGTGCCAGCAGTTTACCTTTATTCGGGGAAACCTCTGGAAACACCATATATTTT.

This clonotype has a handful of counts. The CDR3 DNA reads TGTGCCATCAGCGGGACAAACACTGAAGCTTTCTTT. Amino acids: CAISGTNTEAFF. The chain has TRBV10-3 and TRBJ1-1; perhaps TRBD1 as D (6 bases). In germline, CDR1 is ENHRY, CDR2 SYGVKD. The CDR3 runs 12 residues. V lost 6 bases and J lost 2, with 7 bases in between.

This chain links TRBV5-6 with TRBJ2-5; the D is unclear. This CDR3 contains 14 residues. CDR1 and CDR2 (germline): SGHDT, YYEEEE. V was shortened by 3 bases and J by 2 bases, with 11 bases between the two germline ends. The CDR3 protein is CASSSKATQETQYF. The CDR3 DNA is TGTGCCAGCAGCTCAAAAGCTACTCAAGAGACCCAGTACTTC.

This chain uses TRBV5-1 with TRBJ1-3; maybe TRBD1 (5 bases). The CDR3 sequence is 16 residues long. Germline CDR1 SGHRS, CDR2 YFSETQ. Trimming shortened V by 0 bases and J by 0 bases, and 10 bases separated the two germline ends. The CDR3 reads CASSLVDTRSGNTIYF. DNA of the CDR3: TGCGCCAGCAGCTTGGTGGACACGCGCTCTGGAAACACCATATATTTT.

This clonotype was seen more than once but under ten times. V gene TRBV7-2 combines with J gene TRBJ1-6; D remains ambiguous. This CDR3 comprises 15 residues. The germline V gene has CDR1 SGHTA and CDR2 FQGNSA. Trimming took off 4 bases at V and 4 bases at J, with 11 bases between the two ends. The CDR3 DNA sequence: TGTGCCAGCAGCTCAAGAGACGTTTATAATTCACCCCTCCACTTT. Its translation: CASSSRDVYNSPLHF.

V is TRBV6-2 or TRBV6-3 and J is TRBJ1-2; 7 positions match TRBD1. The CDR3 length is 14 residues. Trimming cost V 5 bases and J 8 bases; bases outside gene matches: 11. Germline loops: CDR1 MNHEY, CDR2 SVGEGT. The CDR3 loop reads CASSLSRQGSGYTF. The CDR3 region has the DNA TGTGCCAGCAGTCTATCCAGACAGGGAAGCGGCTACACCTTC.

This clonotype has only a few counts. V is TRBV7-8 and J is TRBJ2-3; D might be TRBD1 (5 bases). There are 19 residues in the CDR3. Trimming removed 5 bases at V and 2 bases at J, with 26 bases between. Germline V lookup: CDR1 SGHVS, CDR2 FQNEAQ. The CDR3 sequence: CASSKRLDTLSITTDTQYF. As DNA, the CDR3 is TGTGCCAGCAGCAAAAGGCTGGACACTCTTTCCATCACCACAGATACGCAGTATTTT.

This clonotype has just a few counts. The V and J genes are TRBV5-8 and TRBJ2-3; 7 bases are shared with TRBD1. V shed 7 bases, J shed 0 bases, and the junction held 2 bases outside the gene matches. There are 13 residues in the CDR3. Germline CDR1 is SGHTS and CDR2 is YDEGEE. CDR3 in DNA: TGTGCCAGCGACAGGGCAAGCACAGATACGCAGTATTTT. Translation: CASDRASTDTQYF.

The table lists this clonotype with a few counts. This chain connects TRBV7-2 to TRBJ2-2, with D hard to call. Germline-derived CDR1 and CDR2 are SGHTA and FQGNSA. CDR3 length: 14 residues. With 2 bases removed from V and 6 bases from J, the gap between germline ends came to 10 bases. The CDR3 bases are TGTGCCAGCAGCTTACAGTGGCATTCCGGGGAGCTGTTTTTT. Protein sequence: CASSLQWHSGELFF. The full variable domain, in which reference TRBV7-2 and TRBJ2-2 provide the parts outside the CDR3, is GAGVSQSPSNKVTEKGKDVELRCDPISGHTALYWYRQSLGQGLEFLIYFQGNSAPDKSGLPSDRFSAERTGGSVSTLTIQRTQQEDSAVYLCASSLQWHSGELFFGEGSRLTVL.

This clonotype was found a few times. CDR3 nucleotides: TGCGCCAGCAGACGCGAGAACTATGGCTACACCTTC. The encoded protein is CASRRENYGYTF. The chain is built from TRBV5-1 and TRBJ1-2; D gene uncertain. This CDR3 spans 12 amino acids. V was trimmed by 5 bases and J by 2 bases, leaving 7 bases between them. CDR1 is SGHRS, CDR2 YFSETQ, per germline.